The source of this T cell receptor (beta chain) is a study of vaccination effects on CD4 cells after COVID-19. Trimming removed 7 bases from V and 6 bases from J, with 8 bases in between. The CDR3 loop spans 10 amino acids. Germline CDR1 and CDR2: SQVTM and ANQGSEA. The data were produced by immunoSEQ multiplex PCR, yet TCRdb's version contains in-frame clones alone and is incomplete. The sample holds tens of thousands of clones; over 75% are singletons and the top ten take 0.85% to 1.3%. Within the ViraFEST assay, antigen-specific CD4+ T cells underwent expansion with viral peptide pools prior to sequencing. Subsequent to a culture period of nine to ten days, CD4+ T cells were isolated. Participants were given two doses of BNT162b2 or mRNA-1273 vaccine. Vaccinated recipients, who were negative for nucleocapsid antibodies, had no history of SARS-CoV-2 infection. The researchers cultured fewer than 2.5 million PBMC per well with 8 to 10 IU/ml IL-2 and approximately 9.9 ug/ml peptides. Replacing half the medium with IL-2 medium was done on days 3 and 7.

Study observations and caveats: Marked contraction was observed in infection-induced and vaccine-induced clones late after vaccination.

On this clone itself: Its antigen is not known.

The sequencing here drew on CD4+ T cells from PBMCs cultured with HCoV-OC43 spike peptides, taken after COVID-19 vaccination. Subset in this sample: HCoV-OC43 spike overlapping peptide pool stimulation. The clonotype was recovered from a human donor who received a COVID-19 vaccine. The V gene is TRBV29-1, the J gene TRBJ2-3; possible D gene TRBD2, 5 bases. This CDR3 reads CSGGGDTQYF. CDR3 sequence (DNA): TGCAGCGGCGGAGGTGATACGCAGTATTTT.